What follows are 18 T cell receptor beta chains derived from one specimen sequenced in a study of T cell repertoires in cytomegalovirus infection (dated by TCRdb to the late 2010s). Which antigens these TCRs recognize remains unknown. TCRdb lists the instrument as Illumina HiSeq 1500. The public reads were run again by TCRdb, first through fastp at Q25 and then through MiXCR, and only productive beta chains were kept. Rows merge per CDR3 protein into single entries with the most common DNA and genes. The sample table holds some 110,000 distinct CDR3 sequences, of which roughly a tenth were seen once. The ten largest account for 25% to 40% of the sample. The sequenced sample consisted of PBMCs, sequenced either directly or after in vitro stimulation (not recorded which). All receptors derive from a human donor in good health (CMV status not recorded). Some clones in this sample may be carry-over from other donors' samples.

This clonotype was found many times. The J gene is TRBJ1-2, the V gene TRBV7-2; maybe TRBD1 (5 bases). The CDR3 sequence is 13 residues long. The germline V and J ends were trimmed by 5 bases and 6 bases, with 13 bases remaining between them. Germline CDR1 SGHTA, CDR2 FQGNSA. The CDR3 DNA is TGTGCCAGCAGCCCGAACAGCAGGGATGGCTACACCTTC. As protein: CASSPNSRDGYTF.

Ten or more counts support this clonotype. The chain employs TRBV12-3 or TRBV12-4 and TRBJ1-2; D unclear. The CDR3 has 15 amino acids. Trimming shortened V by 0 bases and J by 2 bases, and 10 bases separated the two germline ends. Here the CDR3 reads CASSLARLMNYGYTF. The DNA of the CDR3 is TGTGCCAGCAGTTTAGCGAGACTTATGAACTATGGCTACACCTTC.

This clonotype was observed many times. The V and J genes are TRBV7-2 and TRBJ2-2; the match to TRBD2 covers 9 bases. The germline gives CDR1 SGHTA, CDR2 FQGNSA. The CDR3 contains 17 residues. V shed 7 bases and J 0 bases; nucleotides not matched to a gene: 9. The CDR3 spells CASTRGAGGPNTGELFF. The CDR3 DNA follows: TGTGCCAGCACCCGAGGCGCGGGAGGGCCGAACACCGGGGAGCTGTTTTTT.

This clonotype occurred many times. The chain's CDR3 is CASSSGRPDQPQHF. The CDR3 DNA reads TGTGCCAGCAGCTCGGGACGTCCAGATCAGCCCCAGCATTTT. The rearrangement joins TRBV7-2 to TRBJ1-5; maybe TRBD1 (5 bases). Trimming left V 4 bases short and J 5 bases short, with 12 bases between. CDR1 is SGHTA, CDR2 FQGNSA, per germline. This CDR3 has 14 amino acids.

The gene calls are TRBV6-5 and TRBJ2-7; 9 nucleotides align to TRBD1. The germline CDR1 and CDR2 sequences are MNHEY and SVGAGI. This CDR3 is built from 13 residues. V lost 7 bases and J lost 3; bases outside the gene matches: 4. Here the CDR3 DNA reads TGTGCCAGCAACCTGGGACAGGGCTACGAGCAGTACTTC. This encodes CASNLGQGYEQYF.

CDR3 in DNA: TGTGCCAGCCAGGGACTAGTTTTCAATGAGCAGTTCTTC. The encoded protein is CASQGLVFNEQFF. The J gene is TRBJ2-1, the V gene TRBV2, with 8 bases that match TRBD2. This CDR3 is built from 13 residues. Germline-derived CDR1 and CDR2 are SNHLY and FYNNEI. V was clipped by 8 bases and J by 6 bases; unmatched bases: 6.

This clonotype was counted at least ten times. This chain joins TRBV9 and TRBJ1-6; D gene uncertain. The ends were cut back, 0 bases at V and 4 bases at J, with 5 bases in the middle. Germline V gives CDR1 SGDLS, CDR2 YYNGEE. The CDR3 consists of 14 residues. CDR3 nucleotides: TGTGCCAGCAGCGTAGAAGTTTATAATTCACCCCTCCACTTT. This sequence encodes CASSVEVYNSPLHF.

J is TRBJ1-2 and V is TRBV19; 7 positions match TRBD1. The CDR3 consists of 13 residues. Trimming at V came to 6 bases and at J to 2 bases, leaving 3 bases not matched to a gene. Germline values: CDR1 LNHDA, CDR2 SQIVND (reference sequence). The CDR3 sequence: CASSRGQNYGYTF. CDR3 coding DNA: TGTGCCAGTAGCAGGGGACAGAACTATGGCTACACCTTC.

The chain carries TRBV7-9 and TRBJ2-1, with 14 bases matching TRBD2. V trimming: 4 bases; J trimming: 2 bases; junction bases outside the gene matches: 10. The CDR3 has 19 residues. Germline V gives CDR1 SEHNR, CDR2 FQNEAQ (reference sequence). The CDR3: CASSYPGTSGGRTYNEQFF. The CDR3 DNA is TGTGCCAGCAGCTACCCCGGGACTAGCGGGGGAAGAACCTACAATGAGCAGTTCTTC. Complete variable domain (other parts from reference TRBV7-9 and TRBJ2-1): DTGVSQNPRHKITKRGQNVTFRCDPISEHNRLYWYRQTLGQGPEFLTYFQNEAQLEKSRLLSDRFSAERPKGSFSTLEIQRTEQGDSAMYLCASSYPGTSGGRTYNEQFFGPGTRLTVL.

At least ten counts were recorded for this clonotype. The rearrangement links TRBV7-2 to TRBJ1-6; D unresolved. Germline CDR1 SGHTA, CDR2 FQGNSA. V was trimmed by 3 bases and J by 11 bases, leaving 17 bases between them. The CDR3 is 15 residues long. The CDR3 loop is CASSFIGSGEAPLHF. The CDR3 bases are TGTGCCAGCAGCTTCATAGGTTCCGGAGAGGCACCCCTCCACTTT.

This clonotype has a handful of counts. This chain uses TRBV5-6 with TRBJ2-7; 16 bases are shared with TRBD2. CDR1 and CDR2 from the germline V gene are SGHDT and YYEEEE. The CDR3 contains 16 residues. The ends lost 4 bases at V and 7 bases at J; junction bases unmatched: 8. This CDR3 is CASSDLRGLAGGEQYF. The CDR3 region has the DNA TGTGCCAGCAGCGACTTGAGGGGACTAGCGGGGGGGGAGCAGTACTTC.

This clonotype has ten or more counts. This sequence joins TRBV7-4 and TRBJ2-3, with 9 bases aligning to TRBD2. V dropped 1 base and J dropped 4; count of bases not matched to a gene: 18. Germline V lookup: CDR1 SGHVT, CDR2 SQSDAQ. The CDR3 has 20 residues. CDR3 in amino acids: CASSLDAGPFCGRAADTQYF. As DNA, the CDR3 is TGTGCCAGCAGCTTAGATGCGGGACCGTTCTGCGGGAGGGCCGCAGATACGCAGTATTTT.

This clonotype was counted at least ten times. This chain connects TRBV7-2 to TRBJ2-6, with D tentatively TRBD1 (5 bases). The V end was cut by 3 bases, the J end by 0 bases, with 12 bases between. The germline V gene has CDR1 SGHTA and CDR2 FQGNSA. The CDR3 sequence is 17 residues long. The CDR3 coding sequence is TGTGCCAGCAGCTTCGATTCTAGGGGCTCTGGGGCCAACGTCCTGACTTTC. This gives the protein CASSFDSRGSGANVLTF.

This clonotype was seen only a few times. This chain uses TRBV7-2 with TRBJ2-5, with 8 positions matching TRBD2. The V segment lost 5 bases and the J segment 5 bases; nucleotides outside the gene matches: 4. This CDR3 is built from 13 residues. The V gene's germline CDR1 is SGHTA and CDR2 FQGNSA. CDR3 loop: CASSPGGGETQYF. The CDR3 DNA follows: TGTGCCAGCAGCCCGGGGGGGGGGGAGACCCAGTACTTC.

This clonotype was detected many times. The chain carries TRBV20-1 and TRBJ2-2; 7 nucleotides align to TRBD2. Germline trimming cut 5 bases from V and 0 bases from J; bases unmatched to any gene: 3. Germline assignment: CDR1 DFQATT and CDR2 SNEGSKA (reference sequence). The CDR3 loop spans 14 amino acids. CDR3 amino acids: CSALGTTNTGELFF. The CDR3, as DNA: TGCAGTGCTCTCGGGACTACGAACACCGGGGAGCTGTTTTTT.

This clonotype was observed at least ten times. The chain has TRBV28 and TRBJ1-5; the D is unclear. The CDR3 is 13 residues long. CDR1 MDHEN and CDR2 SYDVKM come from the germline V gene. With 3 bases removed from V and 11 bases from J, the gap between germline ends came to 14 bases. In DNA form, the CDR3 reads TGTGCCAGCAGTTTGGTTACGACGCCAGCCCAGCATTTT. It specifies CASSLVTTPAQHF. The variable domain in full, with the rest retrieved from reference TRBV28 and TRBJ1-5, is DVKVTQSSRYLVKRTGEKVFLECVQDMDHENMFWYRQDPGLGLRLIYFSYDVKMKEKGDIPEGYSVSREKKERFSLILESASTNQTSMYLCASSLVTTPAQHFGDGTRLSIL.

Remarks on this clonotype: A single base separates this from a much larger clone, so it may be a read error. The chain is built from TRBV28 and TRBJ2-7; TRBD1 agrees at 12 bases. Germline loops: CDR1 MDHEN, CDR2 SYDVKM. V dropped 4 bases and J dropped 6; count of bases not matched to a gene: 1. This CDR3 spans 13 amino acids. The CDR3 sequence is CASSSGQGAEQYF. The CDR3 nucleotides are TGTGCCAGCAGTTCGGGACAGGGGGCCGAGCAGTACTTC.

This clonotype occurred many times. The chain links TRBV7-2 to TRBJ1-2; perhaps TRBD1 as D (5 bases). V was trimmed by 4 bases and J by 3 bases, leaving 12 bases between them. This CDR3 contains 14 residues. Germline CDR1 SGHTA, CDR2 FQGNSA. CDR3 nucleotide sequence: TGTGCCAGCAGCTATCGACAGATCGACTATGGCTACACCTTC. Translating it yields CASSYRQIDYGYTF.